Listed below are T cell receptor beta chains from one sample, sequenced in a study of beta chain features in type 1 diabetes. This table comes from immunoSEQ multiplex PCR, and its TCRdb copy is limited to in-frame clones, with some not included. Here the sample spans about 900,000 clones, 17% being singletons. What was sequenced was naive CD4+ T cells from blood. The origin of the receptors is a woman between 18 and 29 years old in good health. CDR3s include the opening cysteine and the closing phenylalanine or tryptophan. The D gene is left open where the match is weak. Clone size is shown for a subset of rows, as once, few, many or a class of expanded clone.

few | TRBJ2-1 | TRBV7-9 | . | TGTGCCAGCAGCTTCTTAGCCACGTACAATGAGCAGTTCTTC | CASSFLATYNEQFF
few | TRBJ1-1 | TRBV29-1 | . | TGCAGCGTAGAAAAGAACACTGAAGCTTTCTTT | CSVEKNTEAFF
. | TRBJ2-3 | TRBV29-1 | TRBD2 | TGCAGCGTTGTCCTAGCGGGAGATATAGATACGCAGTATTTT | CSVVLAGDIDTQYF
. | TRBJ2-1 | TRBV20-1 | . | TGCAGTGCGCAGTTCGGGTATGAGCAGTTCTTC | CSAQFGYEQFF
few | TRBJ1-1 | TRBV7-9 | TRBD1 | TGTGCCAGCAGCTCGTCGACAGGGATTTTTACTGAAGCTTTCTTT | CASSSSTGIFTEAFF
few | TRBJ2-7 | TRBV10-3 | . | TGTGCCATCAGTCCGTCTGGCGGAAGCTCCTACGAGCAGTACTTC | CAISPSGGSSYEQYF
. | TRBJ2-7 | TRBV27 | . | TGTGCCAGCAGTCGACGCAGGGGTATCGCCGACGAGCAGTACTTC | CASSRRRGIADEQYF
. | TRBJ2-7 | TRBV13 | . | TGTGCCAGCAGCCCTCGGACCTACGAGCAGTACTTC | CASSPRTYEQYF
few | TRBJ2-2 | TRBV2 | . | TGTGCCAGCATTTCCGCTGTCCTGGGGGGAGCAAACACCGGGGAGCTGTTTTTT | CASISAVLGGANTGELFF
few | TRBJ1-1 | TRBV18 | . | TGTGCCAGCTCGCAAGGGTTGATGAACACTGAAGCTTTCTTT | CASSQGLMNTEAFF
. | TRBJ1-5 | TRBV4-2 | . | TGTGCCAGCAGCCAAGATTGGCAGAGCAATCAGCCCCAGCATTTT | CASSQDWQSNQPQHF
few | TRBJ1-4 | TRBV28 | TRBD1 | TGTGCCAGCAGTCCCAGTGACAGGGTTGGTGAAAAACTGTTTTTT | CASSPSDRVGEKLFF
few | TRBJ2-5 | TRBV19 | TRBD1 | TGTGCCAGTAGTACCAGGGGGTCGGTGACGTACCAAGAGACCCAGTACTTC | CASSTRGSVTYQETQYF
. | TRBJ2-3 | TRBV7-2 | . | TGTGCCAGCAGCTTAGCTAGTTTAAGAGATACGCAGTATTTT | CASSLASLRDTQYF
. | TRBJ2-7 | TRBV7-2 | TRBD2 | TGTGCCAGCAGCGAGCCGGGACTAGCGGGAGCCCGGGAGCAGTACTTC | CASSEPGLAGAREQYF
few | TRBJ2-7 | TRBV7-2 | TRBD2 | TGTGCCAGCAGTTTGGCTAGCGGAGGCTCCTACGAGCAGTACTTC | CASSLASGGSYEQYF
. | TRBJ1-6 | TRBV4-3 | . | TGCGCCAGCAGCCAAGGGTTTGAGAATTCACCCCTCCACTTT | CASSQGFENSPLHF
. | TRBJ2-1 | TRBV18 | TRBD2 | TGTGCCAGCTCACCGAAAAAGACTAGCGGGAGCAATGAGCAGTTCTTC | CASSPKKTSGSNEQFF
few | TRBJ2-3 | TRBV11-1 | TRBD2 | TGTGCCAGCAGAGGACTAGCGGACACAGATACGCAGTATTTT | CASRGLADTDTQYF
few | TRBJ2-1 | TRBV7-2 | . | TGTGCCAGCAGCCCCCCGGGGTCAAATGAGCAGTTCTTC | CASSPPGSNEQFF
few | TRBJ2-2 | TRBV7-3 | . | TGTGCCAGCAGCTATAACAGGGACGGGGAGCTGTTTTTT | CASSYNRDGELFF
few | TRBJ2-7 | TRBV28 | TRBD1 | TGTGCCAGCAGTTCCGCCGGGACAGGCGTTGGCGAGCAGTACTTC | CASSSAGTGVGEQYF
few | TRBJ2-7 | TRBV2 | . | TGTGCCAGCAGTGACTCCGTCTTGTACGAGCAGTACTTC | CASSDSVLYEQYF
few | TRBJ1-2 | TRBV7-2 | . | TGTGCCAGCAGCCCGTCTGAAGGCTACACCTTC | CASSPSEGYTF
. | TRBJ2-3 | TRBV7-9 | . | TGTGCCAGCAGCCGGGGTCGCGTTACGCAGTATTTT | CASSRGRVTQYF
. | TRBJ1-5 | TRBV6-6 | TRBD1 | TGTGCCAGCAGCCGCGGGACAGTAAATCAGCCCCAGCATTTT | CASSRGTVNQPQHF
few | TRBJ2-1 | TRBV27 | TRBD1 | TGTGCCAGCAGCCAAAGGGCCCGACAGGGGTGGGGCGATGAGCAGTTCTTC | CASSQRARQGWGDEQFF
. | TRBJ2-1 | TRBV9 | TRBD2 | TGTGCCAGCAGCGTCGCCCCTAGCGGGAGCCTAGGGCCCTACAATGAGCAGTTCTTC | CASSVAPSGSLGPYNEQFF
. | TRBJ2-5 | TRBV4-3 | . | TGCGCCAGCAGCCTGGGCCCCGCGGAGACCCAGTACTTC | CASSLGPAETQYF
. | TRBJ2-1 | TRBV27 | TRBD2 | TGTGCCAGCAGTTTAGACGGGAGGGCGTTCAATGAGCAGTTCTTC | CASSLDGRAFNEQFF
. | TRBJ1-5 | TRBV6-4 | . | TGTGCCAGCAGTGAAGGGCAAACCACCAATCAGCCCCAGCATTTT | CASSEGQTTNQPQHF
few | TRBJ2-7 | TRBV27 | . | TGTGCCAGCAGTCTCCAAGGCCGGAGGGCCTACGAGCAGTACTTC | CASSLQGRRAYEQYF
few | TRBJ1-6 | TRBV5-4 | . | TGTGCCAGCACCCAAGATGGAAATTCACCCCTCCACTTT | CASTQDGNSPLHF
. | TRBJ1-4 | TRBV11-2 | . | TGTGCCAGCAGCAGCCTACAGGAAACTAATGAAAAACTGTTTTTT | CASSSLQETNEKLFF
few | TRBJ2-3 | TRBV7-9 | . | TGTGCCAGCAGCACGGGGCTAGGTACGCAGTATTTT | CASSTGLGTQYF
. | TRBJ2-2 | TRBV29-1 | . | TGCAGCGTTGACAGTTACTCCGGGGAGCTGTTTTTT | CSVDSYSGELFF
. | TRBJ2-2 | TRBV29-1 | TRBD2 | TGCAGCGTCATAGCGGGAGGGGGCACCGGGGAGCTGTTTTTT | CSVIAGGGTGELFF
few | TRBJ1-2 | TRBV7-9 | . | TGTGCCAGCAGCGCACCTTTGGGGAACTATGGCTACACCTTC | CASSAPLGNYGYTF
few | TRBJ2-5 | TRBV15 | . | TGTGCCACCAGCAGAGGAGGGGAAGAGACCCAGTACTTC | CATSRGGEETQYF
. | TRBJ2-2 | TRBV28 | TRBD1 | TGTGCCAGCAGTTTAATGGGACAGGGGTCCACCGGGGAGCTGTTTTTT | CASSLMGQGSTGELFF
few | TRBJ1-2 | TRBV6-6 | TRBD1 | TGTGCCAGCAGCACTCGACAGGGGGATGGCTACACCTTC | CASSTRQGDGYTF
few | TRBJ1-4 | TRBV29-1 | . | TGCAGCGTTTCAGGGAGTGCTAATGAAAAACTGTTTTTT | CSVSGSANEKLFF
. | TRBJ1-2 | TRBV6-1 | . | TGTGCCAGCACCCCTGCTGCAGGGCCCTATGGCTACACCTTC | CASTPAAGPYGYTF
. | TRBJ2-1 | TRBV5-1 | . | TGCGCCAGCAGACCGCAAAGCTCCTACAATGAGCAGTTCTTC | CASRPQSSYNEQFF
few | TRBJ2-2 | TRBV4-1 | TRBD1 | TGCGCCAGCAGCCAACCCAGGGGGCTCCGGACCGGGGAGCTGTTTTTT | CASSQPRGLRTGELFF
few | TRBJ2-5 | TRBV5-6 | TRBD2 | TGTGCCAGCAGCTTGAGGCCTAGCGGGAGAGGACAAGAGACCCAGTACTTC | CASSLRPSGRGQETQYF
. | TRBJ1-3 | TRBV6-6 | . | TGTGCCACCCAGGGTAATTCGGGAAACACCATATATTTT | CATQGNSGNTIYF
. | TRBJ2-1 | TRBV13 | . | TGTGCCAGCAGCTTAATGGGGCTTCACTACAATGAGCAGTTCTTC | CASSLMGLHYNEQFF
once | TRBJ2-3 | TRBV28 | . | TGTGCCAGCAGCCACCGAGGTATTGCACAGACTACGCAGTATTTT | CASSHRGIAQTTQYF
. | TRBJ1-1 | TRBV28 | . | TGTGCCAGCAGTACGTCCGGCGGCCCCGGAATTGAAGCTTTCTTT | CASSTSGGPGIEAFF